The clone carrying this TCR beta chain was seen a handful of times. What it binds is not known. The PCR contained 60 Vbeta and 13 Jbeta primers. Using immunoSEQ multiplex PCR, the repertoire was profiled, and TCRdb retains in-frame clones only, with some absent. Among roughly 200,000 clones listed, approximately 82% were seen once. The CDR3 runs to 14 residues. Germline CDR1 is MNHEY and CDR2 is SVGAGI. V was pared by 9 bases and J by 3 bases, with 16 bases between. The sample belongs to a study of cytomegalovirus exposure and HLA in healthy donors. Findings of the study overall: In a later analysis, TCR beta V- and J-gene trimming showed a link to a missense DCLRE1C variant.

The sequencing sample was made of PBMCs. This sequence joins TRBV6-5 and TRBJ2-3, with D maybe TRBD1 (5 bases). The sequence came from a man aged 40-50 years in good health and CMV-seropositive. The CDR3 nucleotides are TGTGCCAGTGCACAGGCTACTTATACAGATACGCAGTATTTT. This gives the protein CASAQATYTDTQYF.